This T cell receptor beta chain came from a study of blood T cell repertoires in COVID-19 (dated by TCRdb to 2020 to 2021). About the investigation overall: Samples from collaborators originated in the United States, Italy and Spain and spanned both the acute and convalescent phases of COVID-19. The samples were drawn from two sources: the first 160 participants of the ongoing ImmuneRACE study, and 950 to 1,500 subjects contributed by 6 global collaborators. The material from the prospective study consisted of cDNA or gDNA derived from T cells, B-cell-depleted T cells, or PBMCs. Where HLA class I and class II types were available, the types were taken from metadata supplied by the sample provider, not from assay-based typing. A freely available public database, intended as a resource for researchers studying the immune response to SARS-CoV-2, is where the repertoires were released. A de-identified subject ID, COVID-19 status, age in years and sex were almost always included in the sample metadata. Deeply sampled blood TCRbeta repertoires from subjects exposed to, actively infected with, or recovered from COVID-19 were included in the dataset. Results the study describes overall, beyond this receptor: The amount of clinical and demographic metadata varied by source and participant and was provided uncurated.

Comment on this clone: Its antigen is still unknown. Per-base qualities were not stored, and no clone one base away is much larger.

Participants in the prospective study were enrolled through a virtual design, were aged about 18 to 89 years, and lived in 20 to 30 United States geographic areas. In the prospective study, cohorts were assigned on the basis of participant-reported clinical history obtained from a screening survey and a study questionnaire. Recovered participants in ImmuneRACE Cohort 3 were defined by two consecutive negative NP/OP PCR tests, clearance by a healthcare professional, or resolution of symptoms. Mobile phlebotomists in the prospective study collected whole blood, serum and a nasopharyngeal or oropharyngeal swab from every participant. Prospective study participants could optionally give additional blood draws and questionnaires over a roughly two-month period. Before DNA extraction, prospective study blood samples were shipped either frozen or at room temperature. TCRbeta CDR3 regions were amplified from genomic DNA by means of the immunoSEQ Assay, a bias-controlled multiplex PCR. The authors processed their data as follows. The number of nucleated cells in each sample was estimated from the amplification of reference gene primers within the assay. To quantify the absolute abundance of each unique TCRbeta CDR3 rearrangement, sequence reads were collapsed and filtered. For each sample, productive Simpson clonality was calculated as the square root of Simpson's diversity index over productive rearrangements. Sourced from immuneACCESS, this table was stored by TCRdb with only in-frame sequences that have V and J called. A share of the clones is absent; for the studies checked, an unresolved V gene accounts for under half, and the remainder has no known explanation. From that table come the V and J calls and clone size; the DNA was used to work out D and trimming. For this sample the table gives around 300,000 clones, of which 85% to 90% were detected only once. The ten largest make up 2.4% of the sample.

The CDR3 covers 12 residues, taking in both the cysteine and the phenylalanine. The DNA shown is the 36-base CDR3, in frame from base 1. Trimming takes 4 bases from V and 6 bases from J, and the germline ends sit 8 bases apart. The receptor was derived from a young woman who had recovered from COVID-19. Sequencing used PBMCs or T cells enriched from blood (not recorded which). Rearrangement joined TRBV12-3 or TRBV12-4 to TRBJ2-3; TRBD2 is a possible D gene, resting on 6 matching bases. The CDR3 region reads CASSSSADTQYF. The nucleotide sequence is TGTGCCAGCAGTTCTAGCGCCGATACGCAGTATTTT.